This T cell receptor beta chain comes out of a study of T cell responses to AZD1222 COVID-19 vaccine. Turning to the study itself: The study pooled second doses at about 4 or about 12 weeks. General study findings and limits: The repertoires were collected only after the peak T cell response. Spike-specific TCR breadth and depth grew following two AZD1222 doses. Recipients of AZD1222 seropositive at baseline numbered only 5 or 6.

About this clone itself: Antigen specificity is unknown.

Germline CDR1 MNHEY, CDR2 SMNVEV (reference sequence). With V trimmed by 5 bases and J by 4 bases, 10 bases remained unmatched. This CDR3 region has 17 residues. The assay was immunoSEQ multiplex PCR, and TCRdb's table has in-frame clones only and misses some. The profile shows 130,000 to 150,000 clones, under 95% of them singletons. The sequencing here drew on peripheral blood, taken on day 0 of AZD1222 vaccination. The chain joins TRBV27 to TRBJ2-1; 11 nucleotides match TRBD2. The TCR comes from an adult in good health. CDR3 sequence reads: CASSPSPGTSGYNEQFF. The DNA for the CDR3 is TGTGCCAGCAGTCCCTCTCCCGGGACTAGCGGATACAATGAGCAGTTCTTC.